Given below is one T cell receptor (beta chain) in context. V was clipped by 7 bases and J by 0 bases, with 6 bases between them. The CDR3 has 12 amino acids. Per the germline V gene, CDR1 is MDHEN and CDR2 is SYDVKM. The data were obtained in a study of blood T cell repertoires in COVID-19. Study context: COVID-19 samples collected from the United States, Italy and Spain covered acute and convalescent phases. T cells, B-cell-depleted T cells, or PBMCs provided the cDNA or gDNA that served as material.

One Seattle source followed patients from active infection through their disease course. As handled by the study authors: Reference gene primer amplification in the assay estimated nucleated cell counts. Data came from immunoSEQ multiplex PCR; TCRdb stores just in-frame clones and leaves some out. That table gives V, J and clone size, and the DNA gave D and trimming. The sample lists around 73,000 clones; roughly four fifths were seen once. The TCR was taken from a man aged 65 to 85 with COVID-19, enrolled during active disease. Specimen: peripheral blood. This rearrangement joins TRBV28 to TRBJ1-1; no reliable D call. As DNA, the CDR3 is TGTGCCAGCATTTCCGTGAACACTGAAGCTTTCTTT. This translates into CASISVNTEAFF. Looking up the rest from reference TRBV28 and TRBJ1-1 gives the full variable domain: DVKVTQSSRYLVKRTGEKVFLECVQDMDHENMFWYRQDPGLGLRLIYFSYDVKMKEKGDIPEGYSVSREKKERFSLILESASTNQTSMYLCASISVNTEAFFGQGTRLTVV.